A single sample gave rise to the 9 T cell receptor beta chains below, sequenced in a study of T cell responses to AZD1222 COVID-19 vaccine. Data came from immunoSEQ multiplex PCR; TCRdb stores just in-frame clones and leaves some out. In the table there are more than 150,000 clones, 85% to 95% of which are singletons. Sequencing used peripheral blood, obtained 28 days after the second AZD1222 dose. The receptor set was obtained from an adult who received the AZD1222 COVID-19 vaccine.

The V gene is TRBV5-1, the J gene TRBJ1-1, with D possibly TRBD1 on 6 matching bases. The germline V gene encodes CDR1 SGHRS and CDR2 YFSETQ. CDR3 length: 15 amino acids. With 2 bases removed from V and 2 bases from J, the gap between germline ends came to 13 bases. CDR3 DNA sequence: TGCGCCAGCAGCTTAGGCCCACAGGGTAACACTGAAGCTTTCTTT. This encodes CASSLGPQGNTEAFF.

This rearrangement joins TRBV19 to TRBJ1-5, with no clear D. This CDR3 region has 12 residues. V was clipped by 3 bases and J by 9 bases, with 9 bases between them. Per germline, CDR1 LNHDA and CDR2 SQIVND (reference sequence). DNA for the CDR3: TGTGCCAGTAGTATGGCGGTTCCGCCCCAGCATTTT. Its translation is CASSMAVPPQHF.

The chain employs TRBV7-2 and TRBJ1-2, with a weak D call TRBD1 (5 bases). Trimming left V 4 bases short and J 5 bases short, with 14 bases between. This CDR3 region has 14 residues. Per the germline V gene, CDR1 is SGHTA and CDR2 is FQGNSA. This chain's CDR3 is CASSSTPDSYGYTF. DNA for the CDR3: TGTGCCAGCAGCTCCACCCCAGACAGTTATGGCTACACCTTC.

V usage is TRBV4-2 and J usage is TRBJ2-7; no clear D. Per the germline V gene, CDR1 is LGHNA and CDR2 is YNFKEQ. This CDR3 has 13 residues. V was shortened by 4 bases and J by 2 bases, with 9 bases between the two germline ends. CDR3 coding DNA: TGTGCCAGCAGCCGCCCCCCGACCTACGAGCAGTACTTC. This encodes CASSRPPTYEQYF.

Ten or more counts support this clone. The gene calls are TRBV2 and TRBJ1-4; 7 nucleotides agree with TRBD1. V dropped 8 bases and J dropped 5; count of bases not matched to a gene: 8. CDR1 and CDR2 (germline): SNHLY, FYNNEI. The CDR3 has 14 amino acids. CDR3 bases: TGTGCCAGCGGGTCCCTCAGGGGGAATGAAAAACTGTTTTTT. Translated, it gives CASGSLRGNEKLFF.

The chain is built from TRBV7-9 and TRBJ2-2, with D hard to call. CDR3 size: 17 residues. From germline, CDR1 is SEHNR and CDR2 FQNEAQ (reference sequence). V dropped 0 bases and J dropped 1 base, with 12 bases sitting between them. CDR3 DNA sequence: TGTGCCAGCAGCTTAGCAGGGTACAAATTGAACACCGGGGAGCTGTTTTTT. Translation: CASSLAGYKLNTGELFF.

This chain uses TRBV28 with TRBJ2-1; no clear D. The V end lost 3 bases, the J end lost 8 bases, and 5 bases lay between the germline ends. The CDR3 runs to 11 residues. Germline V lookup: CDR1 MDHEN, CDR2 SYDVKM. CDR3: CASSLFDEQFF. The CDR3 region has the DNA TGTGCCAGCAGTTTGTTCGATGAGCAGTTCTTC.

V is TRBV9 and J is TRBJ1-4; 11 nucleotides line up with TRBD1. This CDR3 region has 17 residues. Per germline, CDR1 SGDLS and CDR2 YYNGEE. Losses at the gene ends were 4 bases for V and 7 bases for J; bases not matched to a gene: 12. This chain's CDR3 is CASSPTRTGGGGEKLFF. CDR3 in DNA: TGTGCCAGCAGCCCCACCCGGACAGGGGGCGGGGGTGAAAAACTGTTTTTT.

The CDR3 loop is CASSHLAEGSEQFF. In DNA form, the CDR3 reads TGTGCCAGCAGCCACCTTGCGGAGGGGTCTGAGCAGTTCTTC. This chain uses TRBV3-1 (or the pseudogene TRBV3-2) with TRBJ2-1; D possibly corresponds to TRBD2 (6 bases). Per germline, CDR1 LGHDT and CDR2 YNNKEL (reference sequence). This CDR3 is built from 14 residues. Trimming took 3 bases from V and 9 from J, leaving 15 bases between them.